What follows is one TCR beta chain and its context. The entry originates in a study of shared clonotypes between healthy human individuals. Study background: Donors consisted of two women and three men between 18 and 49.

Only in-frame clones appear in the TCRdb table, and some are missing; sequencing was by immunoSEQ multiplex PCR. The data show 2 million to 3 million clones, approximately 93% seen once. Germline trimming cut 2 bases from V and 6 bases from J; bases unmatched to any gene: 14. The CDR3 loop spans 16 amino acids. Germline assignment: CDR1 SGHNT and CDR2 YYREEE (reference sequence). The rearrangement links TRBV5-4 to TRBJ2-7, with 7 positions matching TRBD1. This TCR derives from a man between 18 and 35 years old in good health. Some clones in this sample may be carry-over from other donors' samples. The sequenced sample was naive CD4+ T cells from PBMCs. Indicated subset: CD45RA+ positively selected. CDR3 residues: CASSFGRGRAGGEQYF. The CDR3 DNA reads TGTGCCAGCAGCTTCGGTCGGGGCCGGGCAGGGGGCGAGCAGTACTTC.